These 18 T cell receptor beta chains share one sample of origin, sequenced in a study of blood T cell repertoires in COVID-19. Assay used: immunoSEQ multiplex PCR; TCRdb lists only in-frame clones, some missing. The table shows some 260,000 clones, with around nine tenths occurring only once. Input material: peripheral blood. Source of these receptors: a woman aged 70-85 years with COVID-19, enrolled during active disease.

V gene TRBV6-5 combines with J gene TRBJ2-1; D is ambiguous. Germline lookup yields CDR1 MNHEY and CDR2 SVGAGI. The germline V and J ends were trimmed by 0 bases and 5 bases, with 5 bases remaining between them. This CDR3 comprises 13 residues. The CDR3: CASSYSINNEQFF. The CDR3 DNA reads as TGTGCCAGCAGTTACTCCATCAACAATGAGCAGTTCTTC.

This clone was counted once. The gene calls are TRBV7-8 and TRBJ2-4, with D possibly matching TRBD1 (11 bases). Germline CDR1 SGHVS, CDR2 FQNEAQ. The CDR3 length is 21 residues. Deletions cut 5 bases from V and 2 bases from J, with 31 bases between. The CDR3 loop reads CASSPWTGGSSGSSSKNIQYF. The CDR3 DNA follows: TGTGCCAGCAGCCCCTGGACAGGGGGCTCTAGCGGGAGTTCGTCCAAAAACATTCAGTACTTC. The entire variable domain, with the rest obtained from reference TRBV7-8 and TRBJ2-4, is as follows: GAGVSQSPRYKVAKRGQDVALRCDPISGHVSLFWYQQALGQGPEFLTYFQNEAQLDKSGLPSDRFFAERPEGSVSTLKIQRTQQEDSAVYLCASSPWTGGSSGSSSKNIQYFGAGTRLSVL.

The gene calls are TRBV5-1 and TRBJ2-2; no definite D call. Germline-derived CDR1 and CDR2 are SGHRS and YFSETQ. With 0 bases removed from V and 3 bases from J, the gap between germline ends came to 9 bases. The length of the CDR3 is 15 residues. CDR3 amino acids: CASSLGHRDTGELFF. CDR3 DNA sequence: TGCGCCAGCAGCTTGGGACACCGCGACACCGGGGAGCTGTTTTTT.

The chain joins TRBV2 to TRBJ1-1, with D possibly matching TRBD1 (6 bases). The CDR3 spans 14 residues. Trimming removed 4 bases from V and 4 bases from J, with 13 bases in between. CDR1 is SNHLY and CDR2 is FYNNEI in the germline V gene. CDR3 loop: CASSARGAVTEAFF. The CDR3 DNA is TGTGCCAGCAGTGCCAGGGGAGCCGTCACTGAAGCTTTCTTT. Filled out from reference TRBV2 and TRBJ1-1, the complete variable domain reads EPEVTQTPSHQVTQMGQEVILRCVPISNHLYFYWYRQILGQKVEFLVSFYNNEISEKSEIFDDQFSVERPDGSNFTLKIRSTKLEDSAMYFCASSARGAVTEAFFGQGTRLTVV.

The rearrangement links TRBV28 to TRBJ2-3; TRBD1 agrees at 8 bases. Trimming took 5 bases from V and 3 from J; bases not matched to a gene: 7. This CDR3 is built from 15 residues. Germline CDR1 and CDR2: MDHEN and SYDVKM. This chain's CDR3 is CASSIRQGPTDTQYF. DNA of the CDR3: TGTGCCAGCAGTATAAGACAGGGGCCTACAGATACGCAGTATTTT. Full variable domain (remainder filled in from reference TRBV28 and TRBJ2-3): DVKVTQSSRYLVKRTGEKVFLECVQDMDHENMFWYRQDPGLGLRLIYFSYDVKMKEKGDIPEGYSVSREKKERFSLILESASTNQTSMYLCASSIRQGPTDTQYFGPGTRLTVL.

The V gene is TRBV5-8, the J gene TRBJ2-7, with 10 bases matching TRBD2. Germline V gene data show CDR1 as SGHTS and CDR2 as YDEGEE. Trimming took 2 bases from V and 7 from J; bases not matched to a gene: 6. This CDR3 region has 14 residues. The CDR3 reads CASSFLAGEGEQYF. The CDR3, as DNA: TGTGCCAGCAGCTTCCTAGCGGGAGAAGGAGAGCAGTACTTC. Using reference TRBV5-8 and TRBJ2-7 for the parts outside the CDR3, the full variable domain is EAGVTQSPTHLIKTRGQQATLRCSPISGHTSVYWYQQALGLGLQFLLWYDEGEERNRGNFPPRFSGRQFPNYSSELNVNALELEDSALYLCASSFLAGEGEQYFGPGTRLTVT.

The V gene is TRBV28, the J gene TRBJ2-7; TRBD1 agrees at 8 bases. The CDR3 loop spans 16 amino acids. Looked up from germline, CDR1 is MDHEN and CDR2 is SYDVKM. V was pared by 6 bases and J by 0 bases, with 10 bases of the junction left unmatched. In DNA form, the CDR3 reads TGTGCCAGCAGCAAACCGAAACAGGGGGTCTCCTACGAGCAGTACTTC. Translated, it gives CASSKPKQGVSYEQYF.

This chain uses TRBV10-3 with TRBJ1-1; D remains unclear. Trimming cost V 5 bases and J 4 bases, with 17 bases left between them. Per germline, CDR1 ENHRY and CDR2 SYGVKD. The CDR3 has 15 amino acids. This chain's CDR3 is CAISPGGSMGTEAFF. The CDR3, as DNA: TGTGCCATCAGTCCGGGAGGATCGATGGGCACTGAAGCTTTCTTT.

Of note for this clone: Other nucleotide sequences in the sample specify the same CDR3. The chain employs TRBV30 and TRBJ1-3; D is ambiguous. V was clipped by 2 bases and J by 0 bases, with 5 bases between them. This CDR3 comprises 13 residues. Germline V CDR1 and CDR2: GTSNPN, SVGIG (reference sequence). In nucleotides, the CDR3 is TGTGCCTGGAGTCGGGGCTCTGGAAACACCATATATTTT. Its translation is CAWSRGSGNTIYF.

The gene calls are TRBV30 and TRBJ2-3; D uncertain. The V and J ends lost 1 base and 3 bases respectively, with 5 bases between them. The CDR3 is 12 amino acids. Germline V gene data show CDR1 as GTSNPN and CDR2 as SVGIG (reference sequence). The CDR3 DNA sequence: TGTGCCTGGAGTGATGTAACAGATACGCAGTATTTT. Amino acid sequence: CAWSDVTDTQYF.

The chain links TRBV6-2 or TRBV6-3 to TRBJ1-2; maybe TRBD1 (5 bases). This CDR3 is built from 15 residues. Deletions cut 5 bases from V and 1 base from J, with 14 bases between. Germline-derived CDR1 and CDR2 are MNHEY and SVGEGT. The CDR3 region is CASSPTGRINYGYTF. The CDR3 nucleotides read TGTGCCAGCAGTCCCACAGGTAGAATTAACTATGGCTACACCTTC.

The chain recombines TRBV2 with TRBJ2-7, with 12 nucleotides matching TRBD2. CDR3 size: 16 residues. The germline gives CDR1 SNHLY, CDR2 FYNNEI. V was pared by 6 bases and J by 6 bases, with 12 bases of the junction left unmatched. This CDR3 is CASSLRRLAGEGEQYF. CDR3 DNA: TGTGCCAGCAGCCTGAGAAGACTAGCGGGAGAGGGCGAGCAGTACTTC. Drawing the rest from reference TRBV2 and TRBJ2-7, the complete variable domain is EPEVTQTPSHQVTQMGQEVILRCVPISNHLYFYWYRQILGQKVEFLVSFYNNEISEKSEIFDDQFSVERPDGSNFTLKIRSTKLEDSAMYFCASSLRRLAGEGEQYFGPGTRLTVT.

The rearrangement joins TRBV14 to TRBJ1-1, with a tentative D call TRBD1 (5 bases). The germline gives CDR1 SGHDN, CDR2 FVKESK. The CDR3 contains 13 residues. Trimming stripped 3 bases from V and 5 bases from J, with 10 bases between. DNA for the CDR3: TGTGCCAGCAGCCAGGGACTGGGAACTGAAGCTTTCTTT. Translation gives CASSQGLGTEAFF.

This chain joins TRBV27 and TRBJ1-6; D is ambiguous. Trimming took 0 bases from V and 8 from J, leaving 5 bases between them. The germline gives CDR1 MNHEY, CDR2 SMNVEV (reference sequence). There are 13 residues in the CDR3. The CDR3 DNA is TGTGCCAGCAGTTTATCGGAGTATTCACCCCTCCACTTT. Its protein is CASSLSEYSPLHF.

The chain joins TRBV15 to TRBJ2-7; 13 nucleotides align to TRBD2. CDR3 length: 18 residues. V dropped 0 bases and J dropped 0; count of bases not matched to a gene: 5. CDR1 is LNHNV, CDR2 YYDKDF, per germline (reference sequence). The CDR3 reads CATSREPGLAGVSYEQYF. The CDR3 DNA sequence: TGTGCCACCAGCAGAGAGCCCGGACTAGCGGGGGTCTCCTACGAGCAGTACTTC.

The gene calls are TRBV12-3 or TRBV12-4 and TRBJ1-1, with 12 bases matching TRBD1. After removal of 6 bases from V and 11 bases from J, the junction contained 7 bases not matched to a gene. This CDR3 has 13 residues. As DNA, the CDR3 is TGTGCCAGCAGCCAGGGACAGGGGGCGCGGGCTTTCTTT. Protein: CASSQGQGARAFF.

This rearrangement joins TRBV10-1 to TRBJ2-4; D might be TRBD2 (5 bases). The V gene's germline CDR1 is WNHNN and CDR2 SYGVQD (reference sequence). V dropped 2 bases and J dropped 0 bases, with 14 bases sitting between them. The CDR3 loop spans 17 amino acids. Here the CDR3 DNA reads TGCGCCAGCAGTGAGAACCCGGGGATACTAGCCAAAAACATTCAGTACTTC. It translates to CASSENPGILAKNIQYF.

The rearrangement uses TRBV2 and TRBJ1-5, with D maybe TRBD1 (6 bases). The CDR3 length is 13 residues. V was trimmed by 8 bases and J by 7 bases, leaving 15 bases between them. CDR1 and CDR2 from the germline V gene are SNHLY and FYNNEI. The chain's CDR3 is CASCGVRGQPQHF. The CDR3 region has the DNA TGTGCCAGCTGCGGAGTAAGGGGGCAGCCCCAGCATTTT.